The 24 T cell receptor beta chains in this list originate from one sample, sequenced in a study of blood T cell repertoires in COVID-19. Profiled with immunoSEQ multiplex PCR; TCRdb holds only in-frame clones, not every one. This sample has a few hundred thousand clones, with 65% to 85% found just once. The sequenced sample was PBMCs or T cells enriched from blood (not recorded which). All receptors come from a man between 50 and 59 years old who had recovered from COVID-19.

Only one count was recorded for this clone. This chain uses TRBV9 with TRBJ1-2, with D possibly being TRBD1 (5 bases). Germline V gene lookup returns CDR1 SGDLS and CDR2 YYNGEE. The length of the CDR3 is 13 residues. Deletions cut 2 bases from V and 6 bases from J, with 11 bases between. CDR3 region: CASSVGQINGYTF. In nucleotides, the CDR3 is TGTGCCAGCAGCGTGGGGCAGATAAATGGCTACACCTTC.

The gene calls are TRBV19 and TRBJ2-2; tentative D call: TRBD1 (5 bases). The CDR3 totals 14 residues. Germline lookup yields CDR1 LNHDA and CDR2 SQIVND (reference sequence). Trimming left V 7 bases short and J 5 bases short, with 14 bases between. The CDR3 DNA follows: TGTGCCAGTACTCACCCTCCAGGGACCGGGGAGCTGTTTTTT. Amino acids: CASTHPPGTGELFF.

The chain carries TRBV27 and TRBJ2-1; D might be TRBD1 (6 bases). Germline values: CDR1 MNHEY, CDR2 SMNVEV (reference sequence). V was pared by 4 bases and J by 2 bases, with 9 bases between. This CDR3 has 14 residues. The CDR3 reads CASSSAGAYNEQFF. As DNA, the CDR3 is TGTGCCAGCAGTTCGGCAGGGGCCTACAATGAGCAGTTCTTC.

The gene calls are TRBV28 and TRBJ1-5; D is unclear. Trimming left V 5 bases short and J 1 base short, with 15 bases between. CDR1 is MDHEN, CDR2 SYDVKM, per germline. The CDR3 spans 16 residues. CDR3 bases: TGTGCCAGCAGTCCAGCCGGACCGGGAAGCAATCAGCCCCAGCATTTT. Amino acid sequence: CASSPAGPGSNQPQHF.

V and J are TRBV9 and TRBJ2-1; TRBD2 agrees at 9 bases. Unmatched junction bases numbered 3, after V lost 0 bases and J lost 2 bases. The CDR3 loop spans 16 amino acids. CDR1 is SGDLS, CDR2 YYNGEE, per germline. The CDR3, as DNA: TGTGCCAGCAGCGTAGGGGCTAGCGGGGCCTACAATGAGCAGTTCTTC. Residues: CASSVGASGAYNEQFF.

This chain joins TRBV19 and TRBJ1-4; 8 nucleotides line up with TRBD1. The CDR3 has 17 amino acids. Germline V gives CDR1 LNHDA, CDR2 SQIVND (reference sequence). Trimming at V came to 2 bases and at J to 3 bases, leaving 8 bases not matched to a gene. In DNA form, the CDR3 reads TGTGCCAGTAGTATATTTTGGCAGGGGGCGGCTAATGAAAAACTGTTTTTT. Protein sequence: CASSIFWQGAANEKLFF.

The chain is built from TRBV6-2 or TRBV6-3 and TRBJ2-3; weak D call: TRBD2 (6 bases). V shed 2 bases and J shed 2 bases, with 8 bases lying between them. Germline lookup yields CDR1 MNHEY and CDR2 SVGEGT. CDR3 length equals 14 residues. CDR3 sequence: CASSYGGTTDTQYF. The CDR3 DNA reads TGTGCCAGCAGTTACGGGGGGACCACAGATACGCAGTATTTT.

The V gene is TRBV4-2, the J gene TRBJ2-7, with unresolved D. Per germline, CDR1 LGHNA and CDR2 YNFKEQ. The CDR3 covers 13 residues. Trimming shortened V by 4 bases and J by 4 bases, and 11 bases separated the two germline ends. CDR3 region: CASSRRERYEQYF. Here the CDR3 DNA reads TGTGCCAGCAGCCGCCGAGAGCGATACGAGCAGTACTTC.

The gene calls are TRBV7-2 and TRBJ2-7; TRBD2 aligns across 9 bases. The junction had 4 bases not matched to a gene; V was cut back by 3 bases and J by 4 bases. The CDR3 spans 14 residues. Germline V gene sequence: CDR1 SGHTA, CDR2 FQGNSA. CDR3 region: CASSFSGSGYEQYF. DNA for the CDR3: TGTGCCAGCAGCTTTAGCGGGAGTGGGTACGAGCAGTACTTC.

V is TRBV7-9 and J is TRBJ1-6, with 10 bases matching TRBD1. Germline V CDR1 and CDR2: SEHNR, FQNEAQ (reference sequence). This CDR3 is built from 16 residues. After removal of 5 bases from V and 10 bases from J, the junction contained 11 bases not matched to a gene. The CDR3 sequence: CASSGRSGQGRSPLHF. In DNA form, the CDR3 reads TGTGCCAGCAGCGGGCGGTCGGGACAGGGGAGATCACCCCTCCACTTT.

The chain uses TRBV6-5 and TRBJ1-3; 8 bases line up with TRBD1. CDR3 length: 14 amino acids. Germline assignment: CDR1 MNHEY and CDR2 SVGAGI. J was trimmed by 5 bases and V by 6 bases; bases with no gene match: 6. The CDR3, as DNA: TGTGCCAGCAGAAAACGGGACAGGAGAAACACCATATATTTT. Residues: CASRKRDRRNTIYF.

The chain employs TRBV25-1 and TRBJ1-3; 7 bases agree with TRBD1. The CDR3 is 14 amino acids. Germline CDR1 MGHDK, CDR2 SYGVNS. V trimming: 5 bases; J trimming: 2 bases; junction bases outside the gene matches: 3. The CDR3 region has the DNA TGTGCCAGCAGTTGGACAGGCCCTGGAAACACCATATATTTT. This encodes CASSWTGPGNTIYF.

This clone was observed once. As DNA, the CDR3 is TGTGCCAGCAGTTTCGGACAGGGGGTACCCCTCCACTTT. Translation: CASSFGQGVPLHF. This chain uses TRBV27 with TRBJ1-6; 10 nucleotides agree with TRBD1. The J segment lost 12 bases and the V segment lost 3 bases, leaving 2 bases of the junction unmatched. The germline V gene has CDR1 MNHEY and CDR2 SMNVEV (reference sequence). This CDR3 region has 13 residues.

The chain joins TRBV18 to TRBJ1-2, with D maybe TRBD1 (5 bases). CDR1 and CDR2 from the germline V gene are KGHSH and LQKENI. The CDR3 has 13 amino acids. Trimming left V 4 bases short and J 8 bases short, with 14 bases between. The CDR3 protein is CASSQDGGRGYTF. CDR3 in DNA: TGTGCCAGCTCACAGGACGGGGGGAGAGGCTACACCTTC.

V usage is TRBV7-8 and J usage is TRBJ2-1; 9 bases map to TRBD2. J was trimmed by 4 bases and V by 6 bases; bases with no gene match: 7. CDR1 is SGHVS, CDR2 FQNEAQ, per germline. This CDR3 spans 15 amino acids. The CDR3 spells CASRLGTSGYNEQFF. DNA of the CDR3: TGTGCCAGCAGGCTGGGTACTAGCGGGTACAATGAGCAGTTCTTC. The complete variable domain, with remaining parts taken from reference TRBV7-8 and TRBJ2-1, reads GAGVSQSPRYKVAKRGQDVALRCDPISGHVSLFWYQQALGQGPEFLTYFQNEAQLDKSGLPSDRFFAERPEGSVSTLKIQRTQQEDSAVYLCASRLGTSGYNEQFFGPGTRLTVL.

The chain links TRBV19 to TRBJ2-5; maybe TRBD1 (6 bases). The CDR3 consists of 15 residues. The germline V gene has CDR1 LNHDA and CDR2 SQIVND (reference sequence). The V end lost 5 bases, the J end lost 2 bases, and 15 bases lay between the germline ends. CDR3 residues: CASSLSGTLQETQYF. The CDR3 DNA sequence: TGTGCCAGTAGTCTCTCCGGGACATTACAAGAGACCCAGTACTTC.

This chain joins TRBV3-1 (or the pseudogene TRBV3-2) and TRBJ1-5; D is ambiguous. The length of the CDR3 is 13 residues. Per germline, CDR1 LGHDT and CDR2 YNNKEL (reference sequence). Trimming removed 2 bases from V and 5 bases from J, with 7 bases in between. The CDR3 reads CASSQSLHQPQHF. The CDR3 DNA is TGTGCCAGCAGCCAATCCCTCCATCAGCCCCAGCATTTT.

In its sample, this clone was seen a few times. The chain couples TRBV6-4 to TRBJ2-7; 9 bases are a match to TRBD1. Trimming removed 6 bases from V and 5 bases from J; junction bases left unmatched: 8. Germline CDR1 and CDR2: MRHNA and SNTAGT. The CDR3 contains 14 residues. CDR3 DNA: TGTGCCAGCAGACCGGGACAGGGTCGCAACGAGCAGTACTTC. Protein sequence: CASRPGQGRNEQYF.

The rearrangement uses TRBV9 and TRBJ1-4; a weak D match, TRBD1 (6 bases). CDR1 is SGDLS and CDR2 is YYNGEE in the germline V gene. The CDR3 length is 15 residues. The V and J ends lost 0 bases and 5 bases respectively, with 11 bases between them. The CDR3 here is CASSVATGWNEKLFF. CDR3 DNA: TGTGCCAGCAGCGTAGCCACAGGGTGGAATGAAAAACTGTTTTTT.

CDR3 nucleotides: TGCGCCAGCTTTGACAGCCTGAACACTGAAGCTTTCTTT. Protein product: CASFDSLNTEAFF. The chain employs TRBV5-1 and TRBJ1-1; D might be TRBD1 (5 bases). The CDR3 spans 13 residues. The ends were cut back, 7 bases at V and 0 bases at J, with 10 bases in the middle. Germline-derived CDR1 and CDR2 are SGHRS and YFSETQ.

About this clone itself: At one end the junction does not follow the germline gene, possibly because of a read error. The same CDR3 is also encoded by other DNA sequences in this sample. J is TRBJ1-6 and V is TRBV6-5; no firm D call. CDR3 size: 14 residues. CDR1 and CDR2 (germline): MNHEY, SVGAGI. The DNA of the CDR3 is TGTGCCAGCAGCTACTCGTCCGGAGGATCACCCCTCCACTTT. Translation: CASSYSSGGSPLHF.

This clone has more than one count but fewer than ten. Other DNA sequences in the same sample also yield this CDR3. The chain is built from TRBV10-3 and TRBJ1-1; the D gene is possibly TRBD1 (6 bases). V shed 3 bases and J shed 3 bases, with 8 bases lying between them. The germline V gene has CDR1 ENHRY and CDR2 SYGVKD. The CDR3 runs to 13 residues. The CDR3 nucleotides are TGTGCCATCAGTGACAGGGGTGACACTGAAGCTTTCTTT. This sequence encodes CAISDRGDTEAFF.

The chain carries TRBV4-2 and TRBJ2-7, with TRBD2 matching over 10 bases. Per germline, CDR1 LGHNA and CDR2 YNFKEQ. The CDR3 loop spans 16 amino acids. Losses at the gene ends were 4 bases for V and 3 bases for J; bases not matched to a gene: 9. The DNA for the CDR3 is TGTGCCAGCAGCCTAAGCGGGAGGGCCTCAGGCTACGAGCAGTACTTC. It specifies CASSLSGRASGYEQYF.

J is TRBJ2-1 and V is TRBV11-3; TRBD2 aligns across 13 bases. Per the germline V gene, CDR1 is SGHNT and CDR2 is YENEEA. The CDR3 runs to 19 residues. Trimming cost V 5 bases and J 3 bases; bases outside gene matches: 13. DNA for the CDR3: TGTGCCAGCAGCCCCTCGCGACTAGCGGGAGGCCGCCTCTACAATGAGCAGTTCTTC. Translation: CASSPSRLAGGRLYNEQFF.